One sample yielded the 10 T cell receptor beta chains listed below, sequenced in a study of identical twins (dated by TCRdb to the mid-2010s). Libraries were constructed by 5' RACE. Sequencing was performed on an Illumina HiSeq 2000. TCRdb redid the processing of the public reads, applying fastp at Q25 and MiXCR, and retained in-frame beta chains. Identical CDR3 protein sequences are pooled into one entry, listed with their most common genes and DNA. This sample has about 470,000 distinct CDR3 sequences in its table, and less than 25% of those were observed once. Roughly 3% of the sample is taken by the ten largest. In addition, the sample was reused for a study of T cells expressing NK-cell markers.

Material for sequencing was CD4+ T cells sorted from blood. The receptors derive from a woman aged 18-35 years in good health.

A few counts support this clonotype. The V call is TRBV4-2, the J call TRBJ2-2; 10 nucleotides match TRBD2. The CDR3 consists of 15 residues. Germline trimming cut 5 bases from V and 3 bases from J; bases unmatched to any gene: 3. Germline assignment: CDR1 LGHNA and CDR2 YNFKEQ. The CDR3 here is CASSSAGGDTGELFF. In DNA, the CDR3 is TGTGCCAGCAGCTCAGCGGGGGGGGACACCGGGGAGCTGTTTTTT.

This clonotype has only a few counts. The chain couples TRBV18 to TRBJ2-1; tentatively, D is TRBD1 (6 bases). The CDR3 is made up of 15 amino acids. Germline V lookup: CDR1 KGHSH, CDR2 LQKENI. V was cut by 1 base and J by 2 bases, with 9 bases left in between. CDR3 sequence: CASSPQGTPYNEQFF. The DNA for the CDR3 is TGTGCCAGCTCACCACAGGGGACACCCTACAATGAGCAGTTCTTC.

The chain employs TRBV11-3 and TRBJ2-7; possibly TRBD1 for D (6 bases). The CDR3 is 15 amino acids. Trimming cost V 5 bases and J 5 bases, with 19 bases left between them. Germline V gives CDR1 SGHNT, CDR2 YENEEA. The CDR3 DNA reads as TGTGCCAGCAGCCCCCAAAATGGACAGTTCCACGAGCAGTACTTC. It translates to CASSPQNGQFHEQYF.

The chain carries TRBV12-3 or TRBV12-4 and TRBJ2-7; tentatively, D is TRBD1 or TRBD2 (5 bases each). This CDR3 has 16 residues. The V and J ends lost 5 bases and 3 bases respectively, with 20 bases between them. The CDR3 nucleotides are TGTGCCAGCAGTCCTCCCAGGGACCGCCACTTCTACGAGCAGTACTTC. Amino acid sequence: CASSPPRDRHFYEQYF.

This clonotype showed up many times. The chain combines TRBV29-1 with TRBJ2-1; D is unresolved. Germline-derived CDR1 and CDR2 are SQVTM and ANQGSEA. Trimming removed 7 bases at V and 6 bases at J, with 7 bases between. The CDR3 contains 10 residues. The CDR3 coding sequence is TGCAGCGGCCAGACCAATGAGCAGTTCTTC. Translation gives CSGQTNEQFF.

The chain has TRBV20-1 and TRBJ1-6; D is uncertain. Germline V gene lookup returns CDR1 DFQATT and CDR2 SNEGSKA (reference sequence). V lost 1 base, J lost 5 bases, and 12 bases lay in between. The CDR3 has 15 residues. CDR3 bases: TGCAGTGCTAGAGTATCGATACATCATAATTCACCCCTCCACTTT. It codes for CSARVSIHHNSPLHF.

The rearrangement joins TRBV18 to TRBJ2-2; the match to TRBD2 covers 10 bases. Germline V lookup: CDR1 KGHSH, CDR2 LQKENI. The CDR3 covers 18 residues. Trimming removed 5 bases from V and 2 bases from J; junction bases left unmatched: 11. The CDR3 here is CASSATGTSVTNTGELFF. CDR3 nucleotide sequence: TGTGCCAGCTCAGCCACCGGGACTAGCGTTACTAACACCGGGGAGCTGTTTTTT.

This clonotype appeared once. This rearrangement joins TRBV7-8 to TRBJ2-7, with D perhaps matching TRBD1 or TRBD2 (7 bases each). CDR1 SGHVS and CDR2 FQNEAQ come from the germline V gene. The CDR3 loop spans 15 amino acids. The V end was cut by 4 bases, the J end by 1 base, with 14 bases between. CDR3 protein: CASSWEGARSYEQYF. In DNA form, the CDR3 reads TGTGCCAGCAGCTGGGAGGGGGCCCGGTCCTACGAGCAGTACTTC.

V usage is TRBV9 and J usage is TRBJ1-1; the D gene is possibly TRBD1 (6 bases). Per the germline V gene, CDR1 is SGDLS and CDR2 is YYNGEE. The CDR3 loop spans 13 amino acids. V dropped 2 bases and J dropped 8 bases, with 13 bases sitting between them. This CDR3 reads CASSVRITGEAFF. The CDR3 bases are TGTGCCAGCAGCGTCCGAATAACAGGGGAAGCTTTCTTT.

The chain recombines TRBV5-1 with TRBJ2-5, with 9 bases lining up with TRBD2. The junction had 6 bases not matched to a gene; V was cut back by 5 bases and J by 4 bases. The CDR3 spans 14 residues. CDR1 is SGHRS and CDR2 is YFSETQ in the germline V gene. The CDR3 loop is CASSGLASRETQYF. DNA for the CDR3: TGCGCCAGCAGTGGACTAGCGAGTAGAGAGACCCAGTACTTC.